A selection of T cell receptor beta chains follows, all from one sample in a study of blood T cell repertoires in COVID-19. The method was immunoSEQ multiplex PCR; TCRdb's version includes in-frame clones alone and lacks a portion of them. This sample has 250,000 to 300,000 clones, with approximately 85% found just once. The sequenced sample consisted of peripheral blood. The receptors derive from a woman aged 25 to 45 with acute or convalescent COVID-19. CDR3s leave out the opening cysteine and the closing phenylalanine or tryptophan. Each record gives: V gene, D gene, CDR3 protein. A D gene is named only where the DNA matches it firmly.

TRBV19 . ASRTFGDTQY
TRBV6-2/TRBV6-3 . ASSGTSGNQPQH
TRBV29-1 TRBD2 SAGAGGRYEQY
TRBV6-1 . ASSEAGRDGSYEQY
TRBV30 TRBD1 AYTPDRAYWDEQY
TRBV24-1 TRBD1 ATSDSGRGRPGELF
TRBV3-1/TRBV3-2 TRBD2 ASSLKLAGAGELF
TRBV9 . ASSVDVPGALSYEQY
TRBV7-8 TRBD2 ASSPRTSGSGTGELF
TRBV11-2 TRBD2 ASSYHGGSYYEQY
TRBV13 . ASSLVRSDTQY
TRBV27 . ASSLSSANTGELF
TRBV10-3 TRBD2 AITTSGYEQY
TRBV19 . ASSLPGVGNYEQY
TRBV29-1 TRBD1 SVQEGAGGYT
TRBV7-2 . ASSINTDTQY
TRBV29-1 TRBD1 SGGTGRAF
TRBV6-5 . ASSAVTGELF
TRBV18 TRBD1 ASSPGQGLAF
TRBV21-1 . ASTGKTLNTEAF
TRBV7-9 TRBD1 ASSLGEGTAGGYT
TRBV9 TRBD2 ASSARLAGKYNEQF
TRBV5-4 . ASSREETQY
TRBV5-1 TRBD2 ASSLDLAGNTGELF
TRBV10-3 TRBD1 AIGGIDRVSTEAF
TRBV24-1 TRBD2 ATSERETSGIKQF
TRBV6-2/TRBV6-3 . ASSGVGLARNNEQF
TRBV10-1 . ASSESADRDSPLH
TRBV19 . ASSYRVSNQPQH
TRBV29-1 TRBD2 SVDPLAAPDNEQF
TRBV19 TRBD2 ASSIGVGLAGPTGELF
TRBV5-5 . ASSLPGGNTIY
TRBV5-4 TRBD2 ASSPGTSGTRGSYEQY
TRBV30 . AWITGSHEQY
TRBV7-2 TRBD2 ASSENPLAGVLTDTQY
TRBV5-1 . ASSFAGQNYEQY
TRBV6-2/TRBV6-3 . ASSYHKDSGLSETQY
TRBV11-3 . ASSFFLASLTDTQY
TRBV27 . ASSLKYRETDTQY
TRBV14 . ASSHRGSSGNTIY